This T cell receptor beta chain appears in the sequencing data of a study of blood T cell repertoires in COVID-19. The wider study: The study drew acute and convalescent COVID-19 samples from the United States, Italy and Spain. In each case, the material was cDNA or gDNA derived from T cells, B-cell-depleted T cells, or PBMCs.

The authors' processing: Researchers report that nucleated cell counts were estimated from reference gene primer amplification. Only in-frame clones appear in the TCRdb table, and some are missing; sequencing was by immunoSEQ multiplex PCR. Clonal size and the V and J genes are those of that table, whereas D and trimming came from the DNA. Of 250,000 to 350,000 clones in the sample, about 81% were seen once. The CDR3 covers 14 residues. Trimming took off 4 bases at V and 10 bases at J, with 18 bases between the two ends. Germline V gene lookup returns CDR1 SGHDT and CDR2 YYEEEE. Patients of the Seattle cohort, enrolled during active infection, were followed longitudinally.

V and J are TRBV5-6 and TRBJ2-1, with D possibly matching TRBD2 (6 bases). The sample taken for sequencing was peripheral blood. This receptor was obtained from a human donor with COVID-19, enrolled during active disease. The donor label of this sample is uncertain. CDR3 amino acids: CASSHSRLVGEQFF. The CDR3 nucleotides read TGTGCCAGCAGCCACTCCCGACTAGTAGGCGAGCAGTTCTTC.